Below are 21 T cell receptor beta chains sequenced from a single sample in a study of T cells in localized non-small cell lung cancer (dated by TCRdb to the early 2020s). The library was prepared using the immunoSEQ multiplex PCR assay. In TCRdb, the immuneACCESS table is reduced to in-frame sequences with V and J assigned. These tables do not hold every clone; where another copy was compared, an unresolved V gene accounts for under half, and the others remain unexplained. The sample data list 70,000 to 80,000 clones, and 88% of these were observed just once. The leading ten clones occupy 20% to 25% of the sample. The sample in question was peripheral blood, obtained before any cancer treatment. The receptor source for this set is a woman aged 35 to 69 with stage I squamous cell lung carcinoma.

To note about this clone: Other DNA sequences in this specimen translate into the identical CDR3. This sequence joins TRBV27 and TRBJ1-2, with D perhaps matching TRBD1 (6 bases). Germline assignment: CDR1 MNHEY and CDR2 SMNVEV (reference sequence). The CDR3 runs to 14 residues. The germline V and J ends were trimmed by 3 bases and 1 base, with 9 bases remaining between them. The CDR3 spells CASSFTGNNYGYTF. The CDR3 DNA reads TGTGCCAGCAGTTTTACAGGGAATAACTATGGCTACACCTTC.

This chain's CDR3 is CASSPRQGEDGYTF. CDR3 nucleotide sequence: TGTGCCAGCTCACCTCGGCAGGGGGAAGATGGCTACACCTTC. This rearrangement joins TRBV18 to TRBJ1-2, with 7 bases aligning to TRBD1. Germline CDR1 is KGHSH and CDR2 is LQKENI. The CDR3 runs 14 residues. Trimming took 3 bases from V and 6 from J; bases not matched to a gene: 7.

This chain connects TRBV19 to TRBJ1-6, with 12 bases lining up with TRBD1. Germline V gene data show CDR1 as LNHDA and CDR2 as SQIVND (reference sequence). V lost 3 bases to trimming and J lost 10 bases; unmatched junction nucleotides: 10. This CDR3 has 17 residues. In DNA form, the CDR3 reads TGTGCCAGTAGTATTGGGACAGGGGGCCGGATTAGGTCACCCCTCCACTTT. It codes for CASSIGTGGRIRSPLHF. Full variable domain (missing parts from reference TRBV19 and TRBJ1-6): DGGITQSPKYLFRKEGQNVTLSCEQNLNHDAMYWYRQDPGQGLRLIYYSQIVNDFQKGDIAEGYSVSREKKESFPLTVTSAQKNPTAFYLCASSIGTGGRIRSPLHFGNGTRLTVT.

The chain combines TRBV2 with TRBJ1-5; D uncertain. CDR3 length: 15 amino acids. The V gene lost 3 bases and the J gene lost 2 bases, with 11 bases spanning the gap. CDR1 is SNHLY, CDR2 FYNNEI, per germline. The CDR3 region is CASSDLGQGNQPQHF. CDR3 coding DNA: TGTGCCAGCAGTGATTTAGGGCAGGGCAATCAGCCCCAGCATTTT.

This chain connects TRBV5-1 to TRBJ2-7; D uncertain. Germline V gene data show CDR1 as SGHRS and CDR2 as YFSETQ. The CDR3 length is 15 residues. With 0 bases removed from V and 2 bases from J, the gap between germline ends came to 12 bases. CDR3 in amino acids: CASSLEGWDTYEQYF. The CDR3 DNA reads TGCGCCAGCAGCTTGGAGGGATGGGATACCTACGAGCAGTACTTC.

This chain joins TRBV16 and TRBJ2-1; no definite D call. Looked up from germline, CDR1 is KGHSY and CDR2 is FQNENV. V gave up 2 bases and J gave up 9 bases, with 8 bases separating them. The CDR3 spans 12 residues. CDR3 protein: CASSQGRGEQFF. For the CDR3, the DNA is TGTGCCAGCAGCCAAGGACGCGGTGAGCAGTTCTTC.

This chain joins TRBV5-8 and TRBJ2-3; the match to TRBD2 covers 7 bases. V shed 6 bases, J shed 3 bases, and the junction held 4 bases outside the gene matches. Germline V CDR1 and CDR2: SGHTS, YDEGEE. This CDR3 comprises 13 residues. CDR3 in DNA: TGTGCCAGCACTAAGCGGGGAACAGATACGCAGTATTTT. Protein product: CASTKRGTDTQYF.

CDR3 in DNA: TGTGCCAGCAGCTTGGGACAGAGGGCAGATACGCAGTATTTT. Amino acids: CASSLGQRADTQYF. This chain uses TRBV9 with TRBJ2-3; 7 nucleotides align to TRBD1. The CDR3 is 14 residues long. Trimming took 4 bases from V and 4 from J; bases not matched to a gene: 6. Germline V gives CDR1 SGDLS, CDR2 YYNGEE.

In nucleotides, the CDR3 is TGTGCCAGCACCCTCAACCTCGGGGGAAAGAATGAAAAACTGTTTTTT. It encodes CASTLNLGGKNEKLFF. This rearrangement joins TRBV25-1 to TRBJ1-4; D perhaps matches TRBD1 (5 bases). This CDR3 spans 16 amino acids. V shed 7 bases and J shed 5 bases, with 20 bases lying between them. The germline V gene encodes CDR1 MGHDK and CDR2 SYGVNS. Complete variable domain (other parts from reference TRBV25-1 and TRBJ1-4): EADIYQTPRYLVIGTGKKITLECSQTMGHDKMYWYQQDPGMELHLIHYSYGVNSTEKGDLSSESTVSRIRTEHFPLTLESARPSHTSQYLCASTLNLGGKNEKLFFGSGTQLSVL.

This chain uses TRBV7-8 with TRBJ1-1; D not resolved. The CDR3 has 13 residues. Germline assignment: CDR1 SGHVS and CDR2 FQNEAQ. V lost 3 bases to trimming and J lost 3 bases, with 8 bases between them. The CDR3 DNA reads as TGTGCCAGCAGCTTCGGGCGGGACACTGAAGCTTTCTTT. Residues: CASSFGRDTEAFF.

The chain combines TRBV5-1 with TRBJ2-3; 11 positions match TRBD2. V shed 4 bases and J 1 base; nucleotides not matched to a gene: 11. Looked up from germline, CDR1 is SGHRS and CDR2 is YFSETQ. The CDR3 covers 18 residues. For the CDR3, the DNA is TGCGCCAGCAGCACCAGACTAGCGGGGCGCGCAGGCACAGATACGCAGTATTTT. This encodes CASSTRLAGRAGTDTQYF.

The chain joins TRBV7-9 to TRBJ1-3; TRBD1 might be the D (5 bases). The CDR3 is 15 residues long. The V end was cut by 2 bases, the J end by 3 bases, with 11 bases between. From germline, CDR1 is SEHNR and CDR2 FQNEAQ (reference sequence). The DNA of the CDR3 is TGTGCCAGCAGCTTATGGGGACGGCATGGAAACACCATATATTTT. Amino acid sequence: CASSLWGRHGNTIYF.

This rearrangement joins TRBV10-3 to TRBJ2-7, with unresolved D. The CDR3 contains 12 residues. CDR1 is ENHRY and CDR2 is SYGVKD in the germline V gene. V lost 2 bases to trimming and J lost 3 bases, with 5 bases between them. CDR3 bases: TGTGCCATCAGTGAGCATGGCTACGAGCAGTACTTC. It codes for CAISEHGYEQYF.

J is TRBJ1-5 and V is TRBV6-1, with D uncertain. CDR3 size: 14 residues. Trimming removed 7 bases from V and 3 bases from J, with 13 bases in between. Germline V gives CDR1 MNHNS, CDR2 SASEGT. The CDR3 DNA reads TGTGCCAGCACCATAGGACTTAACAATCAGCCCCAGCATTTT. Amino acids: CASTIGLNNQPQHF.

The J gene is TRBJ2-1, the V gene TRBV2; D is uncertain. This CDR3 has 11 amino acids. Trimming shortened V by 5 bases and J by 7 bases, and 6 bases separated the two germline ends. The germline CDR1 and CDR2 sequences are SNHLY and FYNNEI. The CDR3 bases are TGTGCCAGCAGTCTGCAGAATGAGCAGTTCTTC. It specifies CASSLQNEQFF.

The chain links TRBV27 to TRBJ1-1, with unresolved D. The CDR3 is 14 residues long. V lost 3 bases to trimming and J lost 4 bases, with 12 bases between them. Per the germline V gene, CDR1 is MNHEY and CDR2 is SMNVEV (reference sequence). DNA for the CDR3: TGTGCCAGCAGTTTTGAAGGGTCCTTCACTGAAGCTTTCTTT. Its protein product is CASSFEGSFTEAFF.

This chain connects TRBV9 to TRBJ1-2, with D maybe TRBD1 (6 bases). There are 15 residues in the CDR3. Trimming removed 1 base from V and 4 bases from J, with 14 bases in between. Germline CDR1 and CDR2: SGDLS and YYNGEE. The CDR3 protein is CASSVTGGQVYGYTF. As DNA, the CDR3 is TGTGCCAGCAGCGTAACGGGGGGGCAGGTCTATGGCTACACCTTC.

The chain links TRBV25-1 to TRBJ1-1, with 9 bases identical to TRBD1. Germline V gene lookup returns CDR1 MGHDK and CDR2 SYGVNS. V was clipped by 10 bases and J by 1 base; unmatched bases: 4. The CDR3 extends over 13 amino acids. The CDR3 region is CATQTGGNTEAFF. CDR3 nucleotide sequence: TGTGCCACCCAGACAGGGGGGAACACTGAAGCTTTCTTT.

Here the CDR3 DNA reads TGTGCCAGCAGCTTAGATAAGAGCACAGATACGCAGTATTTT. This translates into CASSLDKSTDTQYF. The genes are TRBV7-8 and TRBJ2-3; D is unresolved. V lost 1 base, J lost 0 bases, and 5 bases lay in between. CDR1 SGHVS and CDR2 FQNEAQ come from the germline V gene. The CDR3 loop spans 14 amino acids.

The chain employs TRBV7-3 and TRBJ2-3; D is uncertain. V was shortened by 5 bases and J by 0 bases, with 12 bases between the two germline ends. This CDR3 is built from 15 residues. Per germline, CDR1 SGHTA and CDR2 FQGTGA. The CDR3 DNA reads as TGTGCCAGCAGCAAGACCTACAGTAGCACAGATACGCAGTATTTT. As protein: CASSKTYSSTDTQYF.

The sample holds one count of this clone. This chain uses TRBV7-9 with TRBJ1-4, with a tentative D call TRBD1 (5 bases). Trimming pared 2 bases from V and 4 bases from J, leaving 8 bases between. CDR1 is SEHNR and CDR2 is FQNEAQ in the germline V gene (reference sequence). The CDR3 is 14 amino acids. CDR3 bases: TGTGCCAGCAGCTTACGACAGAATAATGAAAAACTGTTTTTT. As protein: CASSLRQNNEKLFF.